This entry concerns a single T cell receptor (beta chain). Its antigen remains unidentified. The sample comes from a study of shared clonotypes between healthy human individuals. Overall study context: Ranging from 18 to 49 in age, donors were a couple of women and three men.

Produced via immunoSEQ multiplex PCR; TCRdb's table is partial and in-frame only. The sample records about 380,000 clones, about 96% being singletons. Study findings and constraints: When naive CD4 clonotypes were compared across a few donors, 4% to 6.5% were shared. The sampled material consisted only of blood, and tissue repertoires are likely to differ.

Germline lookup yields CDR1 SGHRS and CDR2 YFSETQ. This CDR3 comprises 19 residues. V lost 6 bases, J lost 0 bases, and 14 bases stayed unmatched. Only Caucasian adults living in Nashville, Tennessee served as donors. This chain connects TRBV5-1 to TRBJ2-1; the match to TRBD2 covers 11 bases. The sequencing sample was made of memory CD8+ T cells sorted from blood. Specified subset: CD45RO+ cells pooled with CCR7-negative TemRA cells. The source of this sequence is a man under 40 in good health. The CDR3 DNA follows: TGCGCCAGCATGAGGATCGGGCTAGCGGGAGGTCCCTCCTACAATGAGCAGTTCTTC. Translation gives CASMRIGLAGGPSYNEQFF.